The present T cell receptor (beta chain) was sequenced within a study of shared clonotypes between healthy human individuals. About the research overall: CD4 naive and CD4 memory each took three plates per donor, while CD8 naive took two and CD8 memory one.

This CDR3 region has 14 residues. Germline-derived CDR1 and CDR2 are SGHAT and FQNNGV. The V and J ends lost 0 bases and 5 bases respectively, with 8 bases between them. General observations from the study: Rarefaction indicated that sorted-subset sequencing remained incomplete although depth was large. Generation of non-shared clonotypes was less probable than generation of clonotypes shared by all four donors.

Details on this clone: Its antigen is still unknown.

Assay: immunoSEQ multiplex PCR; the TCRdb copy retains only in-frame clones and omits some. The profile shows approximately 980,000 clones, approximately 80% of them singletons. The TCR comes from a man aged 18 to 29 in good health. This chain connects TRBV11-2 to TRBJ1-5; possible D gene TRBD1, 5 bases. What was sequenced was memory CD4+ T cells sorted from blood. The subset here: CD45RA-negative fraction. The CDR3 nucleotides are TGTGCCAGCAGCTTAGATGGGGGGTATCAGCCCCAGCATTTT. This gives the protein CASSLDGGYQPQHF.